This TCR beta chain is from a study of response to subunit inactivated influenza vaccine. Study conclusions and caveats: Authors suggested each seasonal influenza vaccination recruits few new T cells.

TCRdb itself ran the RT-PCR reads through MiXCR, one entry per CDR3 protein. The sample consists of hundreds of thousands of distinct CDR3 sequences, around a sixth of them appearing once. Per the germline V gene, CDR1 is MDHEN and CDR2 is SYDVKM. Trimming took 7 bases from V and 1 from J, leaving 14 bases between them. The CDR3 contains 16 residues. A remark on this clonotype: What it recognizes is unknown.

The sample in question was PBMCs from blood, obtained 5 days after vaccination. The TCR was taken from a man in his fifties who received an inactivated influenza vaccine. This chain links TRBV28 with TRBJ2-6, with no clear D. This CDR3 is CASTPMTISGANVLTF. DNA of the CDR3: TGTGCCAGCACCCCTATGACAATTTCTGGGGCCAACGTCCTGACTTTC.